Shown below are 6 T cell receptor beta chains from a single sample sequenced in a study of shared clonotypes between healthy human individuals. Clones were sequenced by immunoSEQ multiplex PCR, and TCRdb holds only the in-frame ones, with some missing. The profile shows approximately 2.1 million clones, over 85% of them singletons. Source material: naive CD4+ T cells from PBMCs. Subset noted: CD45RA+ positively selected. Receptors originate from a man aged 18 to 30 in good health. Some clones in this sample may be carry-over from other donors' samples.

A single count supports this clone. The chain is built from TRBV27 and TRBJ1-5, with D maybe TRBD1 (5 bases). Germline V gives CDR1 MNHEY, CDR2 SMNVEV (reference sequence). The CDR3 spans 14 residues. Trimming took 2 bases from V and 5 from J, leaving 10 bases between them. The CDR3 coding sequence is TGTGCCAGCAGTTTAAGGGGTAAAGATCAGCCCCAGCATTTT. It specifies CASSLRGKDQPQHF.

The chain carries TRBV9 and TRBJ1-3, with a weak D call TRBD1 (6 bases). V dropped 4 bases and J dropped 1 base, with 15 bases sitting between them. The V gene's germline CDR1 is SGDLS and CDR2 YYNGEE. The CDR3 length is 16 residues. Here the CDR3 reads CASSPPGTQSGNTIYF. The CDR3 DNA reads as TGTGCCAGCAGCCCCCCCGGGACACAGTCTGGAAACACCATATATTTT.

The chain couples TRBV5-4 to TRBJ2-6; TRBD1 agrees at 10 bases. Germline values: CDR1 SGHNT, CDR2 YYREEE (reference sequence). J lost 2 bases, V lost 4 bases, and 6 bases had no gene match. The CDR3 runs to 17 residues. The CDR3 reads CASSRGTGEAGANVLTF. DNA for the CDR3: TGTGCCAGCAGCCGCGGGACAGGGGAGGCTGGGGCCAACGTCCTGACTTTC.

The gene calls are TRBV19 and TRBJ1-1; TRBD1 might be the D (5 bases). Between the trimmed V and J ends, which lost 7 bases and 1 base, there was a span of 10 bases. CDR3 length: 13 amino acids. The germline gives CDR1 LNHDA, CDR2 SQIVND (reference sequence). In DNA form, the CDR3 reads TGTGCCAGTACCGGGCAGGGGAACACTGAAGCTTTCTTT. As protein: CASTGQGNTEAFF.

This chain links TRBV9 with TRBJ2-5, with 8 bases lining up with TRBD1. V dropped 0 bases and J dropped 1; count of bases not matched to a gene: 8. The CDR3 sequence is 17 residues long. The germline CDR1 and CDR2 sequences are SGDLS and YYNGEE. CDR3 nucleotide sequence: TGTGCCAGCAGCGTAGCCGTCTACGGGACAGGCCAAGAGACCCAGTACTTC. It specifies CASSVAVYGTGQETQYF.

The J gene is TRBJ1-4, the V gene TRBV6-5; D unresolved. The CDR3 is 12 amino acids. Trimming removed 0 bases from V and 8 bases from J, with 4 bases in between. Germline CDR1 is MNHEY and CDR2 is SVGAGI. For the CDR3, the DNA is TGTGCCAGCAGTTACTCGGAGGAAAAACTGTTTTTT. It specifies CASSYSEEKLFF.